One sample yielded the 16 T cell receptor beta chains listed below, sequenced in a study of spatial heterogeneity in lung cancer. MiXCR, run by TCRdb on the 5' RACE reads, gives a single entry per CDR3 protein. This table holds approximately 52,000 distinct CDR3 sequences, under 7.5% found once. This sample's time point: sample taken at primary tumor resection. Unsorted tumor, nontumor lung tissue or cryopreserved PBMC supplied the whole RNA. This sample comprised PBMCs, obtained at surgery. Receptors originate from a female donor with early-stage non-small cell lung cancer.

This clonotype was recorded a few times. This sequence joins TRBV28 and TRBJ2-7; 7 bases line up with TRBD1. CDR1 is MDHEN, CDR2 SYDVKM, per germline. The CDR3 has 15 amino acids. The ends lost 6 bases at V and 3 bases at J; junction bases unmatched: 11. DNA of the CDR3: TGTGCCAGCAGCCTTGGGCAGGGGGTTCTCTACGAGCAGTACTTC. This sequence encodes CASSLGQGVLYEQYF.

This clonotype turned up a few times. For the CDR3, the DNA is TGCAGCGCCCGAGGGCAGGGAAGGAGAGAGCAGTACTTC. Its protein product is CSARGQGRREQYF. V gene TRBV29-1 combines with J gene TRBJ2-7, with D perhaps matching TRBD1 or TRBD2 (5 bases each). V was cut by 7 bases and J by 7 bases, with 20 bases left in between. The germline V gene encodes CDR1 SQVTM and CDR2 ANQGSEA. The CDR3 sequence is 13 residues long.

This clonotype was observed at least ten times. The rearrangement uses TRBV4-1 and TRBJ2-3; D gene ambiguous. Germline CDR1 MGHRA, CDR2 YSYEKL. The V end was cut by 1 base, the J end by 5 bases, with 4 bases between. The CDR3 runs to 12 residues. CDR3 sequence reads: CASSQVLDTQYF. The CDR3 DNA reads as TGCGCCAGCAGCCAAGTTTTAGATACGCAGTATTTT.

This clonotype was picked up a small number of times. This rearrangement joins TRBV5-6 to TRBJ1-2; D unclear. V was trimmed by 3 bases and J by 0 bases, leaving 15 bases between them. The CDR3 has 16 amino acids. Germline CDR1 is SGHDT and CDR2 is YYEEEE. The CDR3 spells CASSSRRLSTNYGYTF. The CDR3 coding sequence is TGTGCCAGCAGCTCTCGACGCCTTAGCACTAACTATGGCTACACCTTC.

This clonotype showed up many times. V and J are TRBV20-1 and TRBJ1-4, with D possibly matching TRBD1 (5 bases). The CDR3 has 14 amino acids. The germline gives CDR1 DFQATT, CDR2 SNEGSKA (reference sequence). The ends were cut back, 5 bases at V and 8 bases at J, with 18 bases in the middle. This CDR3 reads CSAGTQGAGEKLFF. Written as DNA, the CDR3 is TGCAGTGCTGGCACTCAGGGAGCGGGCGAAAAACTGTTTTTT.

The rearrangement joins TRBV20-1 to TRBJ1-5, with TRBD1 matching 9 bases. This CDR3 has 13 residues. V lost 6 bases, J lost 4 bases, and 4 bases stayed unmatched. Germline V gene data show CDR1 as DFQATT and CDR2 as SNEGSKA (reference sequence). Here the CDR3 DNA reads TGCAGTGCCATTGACAGGGGGAATCAGCCCCAGCATTTT. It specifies CSAIDRGNQPQHF.

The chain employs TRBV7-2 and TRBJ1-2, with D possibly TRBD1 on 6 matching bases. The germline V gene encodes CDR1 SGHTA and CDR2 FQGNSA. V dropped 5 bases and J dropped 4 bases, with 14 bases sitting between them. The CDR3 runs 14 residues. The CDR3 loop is CASSRGSTGYGYTF. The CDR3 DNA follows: TGTGCCAGCAGCCGCGGATCGACAGGCTATGGCTACACCTTC.

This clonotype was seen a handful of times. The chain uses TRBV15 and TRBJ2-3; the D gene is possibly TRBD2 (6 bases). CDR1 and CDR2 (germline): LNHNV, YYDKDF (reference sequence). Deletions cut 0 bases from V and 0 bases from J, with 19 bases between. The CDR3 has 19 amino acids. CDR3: CATSRDITSRLGSTDTQYF. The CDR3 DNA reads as TGTGCCACCAGCAGAGATATAACTAGCCGTCTTGGCAGCACAGATACGCAGTATTTT.

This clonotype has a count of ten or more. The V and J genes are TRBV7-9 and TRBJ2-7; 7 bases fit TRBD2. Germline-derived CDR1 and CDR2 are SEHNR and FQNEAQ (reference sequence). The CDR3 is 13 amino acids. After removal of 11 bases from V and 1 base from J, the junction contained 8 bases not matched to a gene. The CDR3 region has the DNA TGTGCCGTCGGGGGGAAGTCATCCTACGAGCAGTACTTC. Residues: CAVGGKSSYEQYF.

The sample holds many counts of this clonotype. The CDR3 region has the DNA TGTGCCAGCAGCTGGGACGCAACGGGGAGCACAGATACGCAGTATTTT. It is translated as CASSWDATGSTDTQYF. The chain has TRBV7-2 and TRBJ2-3; D could derive from TRBD1 or TRBD2 (5 bases each). Germline V gene lookup returns CDR1 SGHTA and CDR2 FQGNSA. The CDR3 contains 16 residues. V was clipped by 4 bases and J by 0 bases, with 14 bases between them. The full variable domain, in which reference TRBV7-2 and TRBJ2-3 provide the parts outside the CDR3, is GAGVSQSPSNKVTEKGKDVELRCDPISGHTALYWYRQSLGQGLEFLIYFQGNSAPDKSGLPSDRFSAERTGGSVSTLTIQRTQQEDSAVYLCASSWDATGSTDTQYFGPGTRLTVL.

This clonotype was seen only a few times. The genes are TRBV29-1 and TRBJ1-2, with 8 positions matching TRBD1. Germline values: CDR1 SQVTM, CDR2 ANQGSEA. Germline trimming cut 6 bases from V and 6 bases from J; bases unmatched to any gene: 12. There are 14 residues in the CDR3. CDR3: CSVDWGTGRNGYTF. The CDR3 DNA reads TGCAGCGTCGACTGGGGGACAGGACGGAATGGCTACACCTTC. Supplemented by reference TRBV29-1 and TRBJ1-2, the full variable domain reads SAVISQKPSRDICQRGTSLTIQCQVDSQVTMMFWYRQQPGQSLTLIATANQGSEATYESGFVIDKFPISRPNLTFSTLTVSNMSPEDSSIYLCSVDWGTGRNGYTFGSGTRLTVV.

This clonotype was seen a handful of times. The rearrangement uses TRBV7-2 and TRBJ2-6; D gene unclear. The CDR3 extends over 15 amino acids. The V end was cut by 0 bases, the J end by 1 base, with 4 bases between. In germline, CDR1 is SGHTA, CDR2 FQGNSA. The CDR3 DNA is TGTGCCAGCAGCTTAGCAGGGTCTGGGGCCAACGTCCTGACTTTC. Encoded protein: CASSLAGSGANVLTF.

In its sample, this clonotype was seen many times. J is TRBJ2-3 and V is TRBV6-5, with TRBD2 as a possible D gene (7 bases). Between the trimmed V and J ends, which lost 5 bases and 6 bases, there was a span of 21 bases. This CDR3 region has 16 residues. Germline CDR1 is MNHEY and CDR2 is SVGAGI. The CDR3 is CASSSYGGGPFDTQYF. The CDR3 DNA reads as TGTGCCAGCAGTAGTTACGGCGGGGGCCCTTTCGATACGCAGTATTTT.

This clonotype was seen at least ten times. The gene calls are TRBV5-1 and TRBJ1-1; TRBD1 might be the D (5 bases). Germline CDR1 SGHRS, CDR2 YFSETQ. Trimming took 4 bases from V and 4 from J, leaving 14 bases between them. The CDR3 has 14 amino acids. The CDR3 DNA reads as TGCGCCAGCAGCCCAGGGTGGGGCGGCACTGAAGCTTTCTTT. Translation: CASSPGWGGTEAFF.

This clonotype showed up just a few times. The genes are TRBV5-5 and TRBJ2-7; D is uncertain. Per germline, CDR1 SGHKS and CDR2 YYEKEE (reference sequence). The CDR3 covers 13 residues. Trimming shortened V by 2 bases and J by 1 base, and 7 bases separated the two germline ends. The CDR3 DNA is TGTGCCAGCAGCTTCGTCGGATCCTACGAGCAGTACTTC. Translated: CASSFVGSYEQYF.

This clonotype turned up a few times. Here the CDR3 DNA reads TGTGCCAGCAGCCCCGTCTCGGAAACCAATTCACCCCTCCACTTT. Translation gives CASSPVSETNSPLHF. The chain is built from TRBV11-2 and TRBJ1-6; the D is unclear. Trimming shortened V by 5 bases and J by 7 bases, and 15 bases separated the two germline ends. The V gene's germline CDR1 is SGHAT and CDR2 FQNNGV. This CDR3 contains 15 residues.